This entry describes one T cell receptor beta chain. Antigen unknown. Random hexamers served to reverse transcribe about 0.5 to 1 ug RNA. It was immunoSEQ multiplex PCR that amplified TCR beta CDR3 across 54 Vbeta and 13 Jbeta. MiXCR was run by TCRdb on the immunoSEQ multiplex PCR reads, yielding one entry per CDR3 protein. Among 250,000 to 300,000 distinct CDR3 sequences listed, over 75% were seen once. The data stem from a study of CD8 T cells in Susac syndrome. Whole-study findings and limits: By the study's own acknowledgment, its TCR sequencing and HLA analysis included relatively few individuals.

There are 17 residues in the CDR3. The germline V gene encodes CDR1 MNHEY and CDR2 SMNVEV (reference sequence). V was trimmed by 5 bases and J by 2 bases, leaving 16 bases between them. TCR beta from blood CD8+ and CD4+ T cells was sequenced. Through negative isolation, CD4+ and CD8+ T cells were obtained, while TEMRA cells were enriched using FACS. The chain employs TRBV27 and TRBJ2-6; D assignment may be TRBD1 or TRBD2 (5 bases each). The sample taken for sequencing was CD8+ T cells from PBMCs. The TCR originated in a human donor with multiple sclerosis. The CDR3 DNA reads TGTGCCAGCAGTACCCGGTCTCAGGGAGCTGGGGCCAACGTCCTGACTTTC. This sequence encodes CASSTRSQGAGANVLTF.